The present T cell receptor beta chain was sequenced within a study of identical twins. Donors were all healthy Caucasians. Regarding this clonotype: The antigen is undetermined.

Trimming shortened V by 1 base and J by 2 bases, and 12 bases separated the two germline ends. The CDR3 has 15 amino acids. Germline V lookup: CDR1 KGHSH, CDR2 LQKENI. Study-level findings and limits: Twins' excess sharing was less marked for out-of-frame beta sequences. Monozygotic twins shared more out-of-frame TCR alpha than recombination models predicted.

TCRdb used MiXCR to reprocess the 5' RACE reads, holding one entry per CDR3 protein. The table has some 330,000 distinct CDR3 sequences, approximately 9.1% seen once. This receptor was taken from a woman aged 45-60 years in good health. The material sequenced was naive T cells sorted from blood. This chain uses TRBV18 with TRBJ2-7; D possibly corresponds to TRBD1 (7 bases). This chain's CDR3 is CASSPLGRGAYEQYF. The CDR3 region has the DNA TGTGCCAGCTCACCACTCGGCAGGGGGGCCTACGAGCAGTACTTC.